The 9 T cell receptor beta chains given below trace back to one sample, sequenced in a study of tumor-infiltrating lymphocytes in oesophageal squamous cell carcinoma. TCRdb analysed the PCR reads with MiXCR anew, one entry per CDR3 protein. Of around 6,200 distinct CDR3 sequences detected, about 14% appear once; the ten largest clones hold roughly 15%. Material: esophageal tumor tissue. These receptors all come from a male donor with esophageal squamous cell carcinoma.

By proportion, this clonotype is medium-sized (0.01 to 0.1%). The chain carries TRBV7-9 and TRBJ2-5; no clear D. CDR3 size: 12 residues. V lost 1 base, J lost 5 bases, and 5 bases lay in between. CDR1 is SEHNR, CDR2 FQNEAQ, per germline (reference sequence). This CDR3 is CASSLVAETQYF. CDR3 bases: TGTGCCAGCAGCTTAGTGGCTGAGACCCAGTACTTC.

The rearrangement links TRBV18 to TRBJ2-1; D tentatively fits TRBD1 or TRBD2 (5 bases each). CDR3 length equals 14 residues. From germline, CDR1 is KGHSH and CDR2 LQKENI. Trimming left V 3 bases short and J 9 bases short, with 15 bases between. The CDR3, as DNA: TGTGCCAGCTCACCGGTAGAGGGGCACCGTGAGCAGTTCTTC. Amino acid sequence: CASSPVEGHREQFF.

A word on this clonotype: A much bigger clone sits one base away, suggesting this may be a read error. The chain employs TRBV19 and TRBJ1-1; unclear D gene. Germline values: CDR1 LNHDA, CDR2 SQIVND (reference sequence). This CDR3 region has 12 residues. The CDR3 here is CASSTRAGQLYF. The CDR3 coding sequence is TGTGCCAGTAGTACCCGGGCCGGGCAGCTGTATTTT.

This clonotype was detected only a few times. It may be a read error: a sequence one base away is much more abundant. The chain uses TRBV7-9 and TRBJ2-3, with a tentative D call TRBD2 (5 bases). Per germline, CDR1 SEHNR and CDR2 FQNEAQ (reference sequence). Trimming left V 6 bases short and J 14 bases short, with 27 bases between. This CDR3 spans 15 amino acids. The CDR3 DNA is TGTGCCAGCAGGAGTGGGAGAGAGAACACCGGGGAGCTGTATTTT. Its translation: CASRSGRENTGELYF. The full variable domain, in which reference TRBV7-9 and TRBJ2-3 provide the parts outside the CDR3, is DTGVSQNPRHKITKRGQNVTFRCDPISEHNRLYWYRQTLGQGPEFLTYFQNEAQLEKSRLLSDRFSAERPKGSFSTLEIQRTEQGDSAMYLCASRSGRENTGELYFGPGTRLTVL.

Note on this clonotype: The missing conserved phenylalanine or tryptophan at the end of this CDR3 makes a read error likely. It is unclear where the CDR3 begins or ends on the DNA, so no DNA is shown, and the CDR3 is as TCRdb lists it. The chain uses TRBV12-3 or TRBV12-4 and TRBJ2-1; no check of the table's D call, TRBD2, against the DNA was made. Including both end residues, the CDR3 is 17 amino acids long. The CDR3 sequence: CASSFWTEPREGYTFGS.

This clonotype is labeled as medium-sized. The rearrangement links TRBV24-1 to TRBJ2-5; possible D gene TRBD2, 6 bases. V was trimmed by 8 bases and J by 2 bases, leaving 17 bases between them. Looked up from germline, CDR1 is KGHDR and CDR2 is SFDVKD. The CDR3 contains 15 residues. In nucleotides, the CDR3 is TGTGCCACCAAGGGAGGCCCTGACGCACAAGAGACCCAGTACTTC. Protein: CATKGGPDAQETQYF.

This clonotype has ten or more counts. The CDR3 loop reads CASTLEGGGGNYGYTF. In nucleotides, the CDR3 is TGCGCCAGCACCCTTGAGGGCGGGGGTGGGAACTATGGCTACACCTTC. The chain carries TRBV10-1 and TRBJ1-2; a weak D match, TRBD1 (5 bases). The CDR3 is 16 residues long. From germline, CDR1 is WNHNN and CDR2 SYGVQD (reference sequence). Trimming shortened V by 7 bases and J by 2 bases, and 20 bases separated the two germline ends.

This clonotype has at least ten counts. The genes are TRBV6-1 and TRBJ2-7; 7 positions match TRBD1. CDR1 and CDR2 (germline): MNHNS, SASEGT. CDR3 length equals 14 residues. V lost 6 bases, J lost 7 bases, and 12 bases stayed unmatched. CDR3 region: CASRAQGLVHEQYF. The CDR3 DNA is TGTGCCAGCAGGGCACAGGGGTTAGTCCATGAGCAGTACTTC.

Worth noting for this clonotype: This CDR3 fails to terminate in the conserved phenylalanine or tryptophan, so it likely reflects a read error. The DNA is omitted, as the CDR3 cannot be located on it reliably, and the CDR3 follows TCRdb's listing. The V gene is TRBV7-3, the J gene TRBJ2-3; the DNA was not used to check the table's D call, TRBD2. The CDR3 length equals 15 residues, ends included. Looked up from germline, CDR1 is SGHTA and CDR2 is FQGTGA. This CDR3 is CASSVGLVNEQFFGP.